The 30 T cell receptor beta chains reported below all come from one sample, sequenced in a study of T cell responses to AZD1222 COVID-19 vaccine. Libraries were prepared by immunoSEQ multiplex PCR; TCRdb keeps only in-frame clonotypes and omits some of them. The table lists roughly 120,000 clones, around 87% of them singletons. Specimen: peripheral blood, collected 28 days after the second AZD1222 dose. All receptors derive from an adult who received the AZD1222 COVID-19 vaccine.

V usage is TRBV12-3 or TRBV12-4 and J usage is TRBJ1-4; D gene unclear. There are 13 residues in the CDR3. Trimming stripped 3 bases from V and 8 bases from J, with 10 bases between. CDR3 nucleotides: TGTGCCAGCAGTTTTTCGGGGTCCGAAAAACTGTTTTTT. This codes for CASSFSGSEKLFF.

The gene calls are TRBV3-1 (or the pseudogene TRBV3-2) and TRBJ1-1; D is undetermined. Germline V gene data show CDR1 as LGHDT and CDR2 as YNNKEL (reference sequence). The CDR3 has 15 residues. V was trimmed by 0 bases and J by 5 bases, leaving 13 bases between them. CDR3: CASSQETRGGTEAFF. For the CDR3, the DNA is TGTGCCAGCAGCCAAGAAACTCGGGGAGGGACTGAAGCTTTCTTT.

V is TRBV2 and J is TRBJ2-7; 9 bases fit TRBD1. The germline V gene encodes CDR1 SNHLY and CDR2 FYNNEI. The CDR3 length is 14 residues. With V trimmed by 6 bases and J by 2 bases, 5 bases remained unmatched. This CDR3 reads CASSPGQGPYEQYF. Here the CDR3 DNA reads TGTGCCAGCAGCCCGGGACAGGGACCCTACGAGCAGTACTTC.

This chain links TRBV24-1 with TRBJ2-2; no clear D. CDR3 length: 16 residues. Looked up from germline, CDR1 is KGHDR and CDR2 is SFDVKD. The V end lost 0 bases, the J end lost 5 bases, and 12 bases lay between the germline ends. This CDR3 is CATSDLARSSTGELFF. DNA for the CDR3: TGTGCCACCAGTGATTTGGCCAGATCTTCAACCGGGGAGCTGTTTTTT.

The gene calls are TRBV7-6 and TRBJ2-1, with 7 bases that match TRBD1. The CDR3 runs 16 residues. The junction had 8 bases not matched to a gene; V was cut back by 0 bases and J by 6 bases. Germline-derived CDR1 and CDR2 are SGHVS and FNYEAQ. The CDR3 loop is CASSLAFRDSSNEQFF. The DNA of the CDR3 is TGTGCCAGCAGCTTAGCCTTCAGGGACAGTTCCAATGAGCAGTTCTTC.

The DNA for the CDR3 is TGTGCCAGCAGTCGCGGGGCCCAGTGGGAGACCCAGTACTTC. Encoded protein: CASSRGAQWETQYF. V gene TRBV7-3 combines with J gene TRBJ2-5, with D tentatively TRBD2 (6 bases). Per germline, CDR1 SGHTA and CDR2 FQGTGA. V lost 6 bases and J lost 5, with 16 bases in between. The CDR3 has 14 residues.

The chain employs TRBV5-6 and TRBJ1-1; D unclear. Germline V gives CDR1 SGHDT, CDR2 YYEEEE. V shed 4 bases and J shed 3 bases, with 13 bases lying between them. CDR3 length equals 14 residues. As DNA, the CDR3 is TGTGCCAGCAGCGGACGAGGGTCAGACACTGAAGCTTTCTTT. It specifies CASSGRGSDTEAFF.

The rearrangement links TRBV7-9 to TRBJ1-6; D is possibly TRBD1 (5 bases). The V and J ends lost 0 bases and 7 bases respectively, with 10 bases between them. The germline V gene has CDR1 SEHNR and CDR2 FQNEAQ (reference sequence). The CDR3 contains 15 residues. In DNA form, the CDR3 reads TGTGCCAGCAGCTTAGCGCGACAGAGGAATTCACCCCTCCACTTT. This sequence encodes CASSLARQRNSPLHF.

The chain joins TRBV11-2 to TRBJ1-1; D perhaps matches TRBD1 (5 bases). The length of the CDR3 is 15 residues. The germline CDR1 and CDR2 sequences are SGHAT and FQNNGV. Trimming took off 5 bases at V and 5 bases at J, with 18 bases between the two ends. For the CDR3, the DNA is TGTGCCAGCAGCGTTTCCAGGGTGGATGGAACTGAAGCTTTCTTT. Translating it yields CASSVSRVDGTEAFF.

The J gene is TRBJ2-1, the V gene TRBV9; 8 bases align to TRBD2. This CDR3 is built from 17 residues. Germline-derived CDR1 and CDR2 are SGDLS and YYNGEE. The V and J ends lost 3 bases and 0 bases, in that order; junction bases with no gene match: 8. CDR3 in DNA: TGTGCCAGCAGCGCCTCTAGCGGGTACAGCTCCTACAATGAGCAGTTCTTC. This codes for CASSASSGYSSYNEQFF.

The CDR3 loop reads CASNRNTGELFF. CDR3 nucleotide sequence: TGTGCCAGCAACCGGAACACCGGGGAGCTGTTTTTT. The gene calls are TRBV6-5 and TRBJ2-2, with D unresolved. Germline loops: CDR1 MNHEY, CDR2 SVGAGI. This CDR3 region has 12 residues. V was clipped by 7 bases and J by 1 base, with 4 bases between them.

V gene TRBV27 combines with J gene TRBJ2-3; TRBD2 aligns across 8 bases. The V gene end was trimmed by 7 bases and the J gene end by 0 bases; junction bases not matched to a gene: 9. The CDR3 is 16 amino acids. Germline V gives CDR1 MNHEY, CDR2 SMNVEV (reference sequence). The CDR3 region has the DNA TGTGCCAGCAAGAGAAAGGCTAGCGGGAGCACAGATACGCAGTATTTT. This encodes CASKRKASGSTDTQYF.

This rearrangement joins TRBV6-5 to TRBJ1-3; no clear D. Germline V gives CDR1 MNHEY, CDR2 SVGAGI. The V end was cut by 4 bases, the J end by 1 base, with 8 bases between. The CDR3 extends over 14 amino acids. The CDR3 nucleotides are TGTGCCAGCAGTTTCAGCCCGTCTGGAAACACCATATATTTT. Translated: CASSFSPSGNTIYF.

The rearrangement uses TRBV30 and TRBJ1-2; D perhaps matches TRBD1 (5 bases). Trimming removed 5 bases from V and 4 bases from J, with 23 bases in between. Germline V lookup: CDR1 GTSNPN, CDR2 SVGIG (reference sequence). This CDR3 has 16 residues. CDR3 sequence reads: CAWGIGFRGSFYGYTF. The DNA of the CDR3 is TGTGCCTGGGGAATAGGGTTTAGGGGCAGTTTCTATGGCTACACCTTC.

This clone was seen a few times. The V call is TRBV18, the J call TRBJ2-5; 9 positions match TRBD1. CDR1 is KGHSH and CDR2 is LQKENI in the germline V gene. The CDR3 is 14 amino acids. The trim removed 1 base at V and 5 bases at J, leaving 2 bases unmatched. Here the CDR3 reads CASSPLGQGETQYF. The DNA for the CDR3 is TGTGCCAGCTCACCACTGGGACAGGGTGAGACCCAGTACTTC.

The chain joins TRBV30 to TRBJ1-1; D is perhaps TRBD1 (5 bases). The germline V gene has CDR1 GTSNPN and CDR2 SVGIG (reference sequence). Trimming removed 5 bases from V and 0 bases from J, with 10 bases in between. The length of the CDR3 is 13 residues. Here the CDR3 reads CAWVVGVNTEAFF. The CDR3 nucleotides are TGTGCCTGGGTTGTAGGGGTGAACACTGAAGCTTTCTTT.

The rearrangement joins TRBV5-6 to TRBJ2-7; TRBD1 aligns across 9 bases. There are 15 residues in the CDR3. The V and J ends lost 3 bases and 3 bases, in that order; junction bases with no gene match: 7. CDR1 and CDR2 (germline): SGHDT, YYEEEE. In nucleotides, the CDR3 is TGTGCCAGCAGCTCTCCGGGACAGGGTGACTACGAGCAGTACTTC. Amino acids: CASSSPGQGDYEQYF.

This rearrangement joins TRBV28 to TRBJ1-4; possibly TRBD1 for D (5 bases). The V gene lost 3 bases and the J gene lost 8 bases, with 13 bases spanning the gap. CDR3 length equals 14 residues. Germline CDR1 is MDHEN and CDR2 is SYDVKM. CDR3 sequence (DNA): TGTGCCAGCAGTTTGGGGGGAGCTGGGGAAAAACTGTTTTTT. Amino acids: CASSLGGAGEKLFF.

The V gene is TRBV5-4, the J gene TRBJ2-5, with D unclear. V lost 2 bases to trimming and J lost 2 bases, with 10 bases between them. Per the germline V gene, CDR1 is SGHNT and CDR2 is YYREEE (reference sequence). The CDR3 spans 14 residues. The CDR3 sequence: CASSLNFRQETQYF. The CDR3 DNA is TGTGCCAGCAGCTTAAACTTTAGGCAAGAGACCCAGTACTTC.

This chain uses TRBV3-1 (or the pseudogene TRBV3-2) with TRBJ1-1, with 7 bases matching TRBD1. CDR3 length: 13 amino acids. Germline V gene lookup returns CDR1 LGHDT and CDR2 YNNKEL (reference sequence). V lost 5 bases, J lost 4 bases, and 4 bases stayed unmatched. CDR3 amino acids: CASSYDRVTEAFF. CDR3 bases: TGTGCCAGCAGCTACGACAGGGTCACTGAAGCTTTCTTT.

The chain carries TRBV24-1 and TRBJ1-5; D ambiguous. Germline values: CDR1 KGHDR, CDR2 SFDVKD. V was pared by 0 bases and J by 6 bases, with 5 bases between. There are 13 residues in the CDR3. CDR3 sequence reads: CATSDLRTQPQHF. DNA for the CDR3: TGTGCCACCAGTGATTTGCGAACTCAGCCCCAGCATTTT.

The chain has TRBV6-1 and TRBJ1-2; 9 bases are a match to TRBD1. The trim removed 4 bases at V and 4 bases at J, leaving 10 bases unmatched. Germline lookup yields CDR1 MNHNS and CDR2 SASEGT. The CDR3 is made up of 16 amino acids. The DNA of the CDR3 is TGTGCCAGCAGTGCCTCGGGACAGGGTTACGCCTATGGCTACACCTTC. It yields the protein CASSASGQGYAYGYTF.

This clone was picked up a small number of times. In DNA form, the CDR3 reads TGTGCCGTGGAAAAGGGTTCCTACGAGCAGTACTTC. It specifies CAVEKGSYEQYF. This chain connects TRBV30 to TRBJ2-7, with unresolved D. V lost 8 bases to trimming and J lost 1 base, with 12 bases between them. The CDR3 spans 12 residues. Germline assignment: CDR1 GTSNPN and CDR2 SVGIG (reference sequence).

V gene TRBV5-1 combines with J gene TRBJ1-5; D ambiguous. The CDR3 spans 15 residues. V dropped 0 bases and J dropped 7 bases, with 14 bases sitting between them. The germline V gene has CDR1 SGHRS and CDR2 YFSETQ. CDR3 region: CASSLVPNAGQPQHF. Here the CDR3 DNA reads TGCGCCAGCAGCTTGGTCCCCAATGCTGGGCAGCCCCAGCATTTT.

As to this clone: Additional DNA sequences in this sample encode the identical CDR3. This sequence joins TRBV2 and TRBJ1-1; 7 nucleotides line up with TRBD1. The CDR3 extends over 13 amino acids. The J segment lost 1 base and the V segment lost 4 bases, leaving 0 bases of the junction unmatched. The germline CDR1 and CDR2 sequences are SNHLY and FYNNEI. The CDR3 DNA is TGTGCCAGCAGTGGACAGGGGAACACTGAAGCTTTCTTT. It encodes CASSGQGNTEAFF. Filled out from reference TRBV2 and TRBJ1-1, the complete variable domain reads EPEVTQTPSHQVTQMGQEVILRCVPISNHLYFYWYRQILGQKVEFLVSFYNNEISEKSEIFDDQFSVERPDGSNFTLKIRSTKLEDSAMYFCASSGQGNTEAFFGQGTRLTVV.

The CDR3 nucleotides are TGTGCCAGCAGTTACTCAGGACTAGCGGGGGGGCCGAACAATGAGCAGTTCTTC. Protein sequence: CASSYSGLAGGPNNEQFF. The J gene is TRBJ2-1, the V gene TRBV6-2 or TRBV6-3; 15 positions agree with TRBD2. The CDR3 runs to 18 residues. CDR1 and CDR2 from the germline V gene are MNHEY and SVGEGT. Trimming took 0 bases from V and 5 from J; bases not matched to a gene: 5.

The rearrangement uses TRBV4-1 and TRBJ2-5, with unresolved D. Germline CDR1 reads MGHRA; CDR2 reads YSYEKL. The CDR3 is 15 residues long. V was shortened by 5 bases and J by 5 bases, with 18 bases between the two germline ends. CDR3 amino acids: CASSSKELGLETQYF. For the CDR3, the DNA is TGCGCCAGCAGCTCAAAAGAGTTGGGGTTGGAGACCCAGTACTTC.

The CDR3 DNA is TGTGCCAGCTCGCCCCGGGGACTAGCGGGAAACACCGGGGAGCTGTTTTTT. Translated, it gives CASSPRGLAGNTGELFF. The chain joins TRBV18 to TRBJ2-2; 13 bases map to TRBD2. The germline gives CDR1 KGHSH, CDR2 LQKENI. Losses at the gene ends were 6 bases for V and 2 bases for J; bases not matched to a gene: 6. The CDR3 has 17 residues.

This chain links TRBV5-3 with TRBJ2-7; TRBD1 agrees at 7 bases. TRBV5-3 is assigned to the ORF class and has an uncertain function. V lost 2 bases to trimming and J lost 3 bases; unmatched junction nucleotides: 5. This CDR3 is 14 amino acids long. CDR3 amino acids: CARSFGTADYEQYF. The CDR3 nucleotides are TGTGCCAGAAGCTTTGGGACAGCGGACTACGAGCAGTACTTC.

The chain uses TRBV28 and TRBJ1-2; D is possibly TRBD1 (5 bases). The ends were cut back, 4 bases at V and 5 bases at J, with 20 bases in the middle. Germline V gives CDR1 MDHEN, CDR2 SYDVKM. The CDR3 spans 16 residues. In nucleotides, the CDR3 is TGTGCCAGCAGTTCCCCCATGGGGGTCGGAGAATATGGCTACACCTTC. It yields the protein CASSSPMGVGEYGYTF.